This TCR beta chain was identified during a study of immune heterogeneity within non-small cell lung tumors. Study at large: With respect to histology, the tumors encompassed several squamous cell carcinomas, more than nine non-squamous carcinomas and 1 not otherwise specified. Study-wide points: Tumor sites in a patient shared identical dominant CDR3 beta clonotypes and also carried site-unique high-frequency clones. Individual patients mostly differed in their high-frequency T-cell receptor beta clonotypes.

V gave up 4 bases and J gave up 5 bases; unmatched junction bases: 11. The germline CDR1 and CDR2 sequences are MNHEY and SVGEGT. The CDR3 is 17 amino acids. TCR beta CDR3 regions came from multiplex PCR with 32 forward V and 13 reverse J primers. Each CDR3 protein gets one entry after TCRdb re-called the multiplex PCR reads with MiXCR. The table shows more than 9,000 distinct CDR3 sequences, with roughly 32% occurring only once. Ten or more counts support this clonotype. The target antigen is unknown. Template came from bulk tumor genomic DNA, at approximately 600 ng per sample. Several biopsies were spaced far apart within each primary tumor and obtained as surgery took place. Enrolled patients presented with newly diagnosed, previously untreated non-small cell lung cancer and underwent curative surgery.

Sequenced: lung tumor tissue. This clonotype was sampled from a man aged 60 to 69 with non-small cell lung cancer. The rearrangement uses TRBV6-2 or TRBV6-3 and TRBJ2-6; TRBD1 agrees at 7 bases. The CDR3 DNA reads TGTGCCAGCAGTTCATCACGCCGACAGGGCAGGGCCAACGTCCTGACTTTC. It translates to CASSSSRRQGRANVLTF.